Following are 28 T cell receptor beta chains from one sample sequenced in a study of blood T cells in healthy people across ages. With a J-beta primer mix and a sample-barcoded 5' primer, a second PCR ran about 6 to 11 cycles. TCRdb redid the calling of the 5' RACE reads with MiXCR, one entry per CDR3 protein. Of around 800,000 distinct CDR3 sequences in the sample, roughly 25% were seen once. This sample also belongs to another study, concerning T cells of mothers and their children.

Sample: blood. The receptor source for this set is a boy aged 5-17 years in good health.

The rearrangement links TRBV5-1 to TRBJ2-5; 8 bases map to TRBD1. V trimming: 4 bases; J trimming: 7 bases; junction bases outside the gene matches: 6. Germline loops: CDR1 SGHRS, CDR2 YFSETQ. CDR3 size: 13 residues. The CDR3, as DNA: TGCGCCAGCAGCCTCAGGGGGCGGATGACCCAGTACTTC. It encodes CASSLRGRMTQYF.

The CDR3 sequence: CASSVKSGGNNEQFF. CDR3 coding DNA: TGTGCCAGCAGCGTAAAGAGCGGGGGAAACAATGAGCAGTTCTTC. The rearrangement links TRBV9 to TRBJ2-1; 8 nucleotides agree with TRBD2. The V gene end was trimmed by 1 base and the J gene end by 5 bases; junction bases not matched to a gene: 5. The CDR3 sequence is 15 residues long. The germline gives CDR1 SGDLS, CDR2 YYNGEE.

This clonotype was recorded many times. This chain uses TRBV20-1 with TRBJ2-6, with D hard to call. This CDR3 is built from 14 residues. Germline CDR1 DFQATT, CDR2 SNEGSKA (reference sequence). V lost 6 bases and J 1 base, leaving 10 bases between the germline ends. The CDR3 nucleotides are TGCAGTGCCGAAAGTGGATCTGGGGCCAACGTCCTGACTTTC. This codes for CSAESGSGANVLTF.

Written as DNA, the CDR3 is TGTGCCAGCAGTTACTGGACAGGGGGCGAAGAGACCCAGTACTTC. This codes for CASSYWTGGEETQYF. The chain uses TRBV6-5 and TRBJ2-5; 11 bases are shared with TRBD1. Trimming at V came to 1 base and at J to 3 bases, leaving 1 base not matched to a gene. Germline CDR1 MNHEY, CDR2 SVGAGI. The CDR3 runs to 15 residues.

The chain carries TRBV5-1 and TRBJ2-3; 7 bases are shared with TRBD2. Germline trimming cut 4 bases from V and 0 bases from J; bases unmatched to any gene: 8. Germline V gene lookup returns CDR1 SGHRS and CDR2 YFSETQ. This CDR3 has 16 amino acids. CDR3 amino acids: CASSLLSSGSTDTQYF. CDR3 DNA sequence: TGCGCCAGCAGCCTTCTCTCTAGCGGAAGCACAGATACGCAGTATTTT. Together with reference TRBV5-1 and TRBJ2-3, the CDR3 gives the full variable domain: KAGVTQTPRYLIKTRGQQVTLSCSPISGHRSVSWYQQTPGQGLQFLFEYFSETQRNKGNFPGRFSGRQFSNSRSEMNVSTLELGDSALYLCASSLLSSGSTDTQYFGPGTRLTVL.

The rearrangement joins TRBV12-3 or TRBV12-4 to TRBJ1-2; TRBD1 aligns across 11 bases. The CDR3 sequence is 13 residues long. V trimming: 5 bases; J trimming: 7 bases; junction bases outside the gene matches: 3. The CDR3 reads CASSRTGGVGYTF. The CDR3 nucleotides are TGTGCCAGCAGTCGGACAGGGGGCGTTGGCTACACCTTC.

This chain connects TRBV6-2 or TRBV6-3 to TRBJ1-2; 7 positions agree with TRBD1. Germline V CDR1 and CDR2: MNHEY, SVGEGT. Unmatched junction bases numbered 5, after V lost 8 bases and J lost 5 bases. The CDR3 covers 12 residues. The CDR3, as DNA: TGTGCCAGCCTCGGGACAGTTTATGGCTACACCTTC. The encoded protein is CASLGTVYGYTF.

The chain carries TRBV10-3 and TRBJ1-1, with TRBD1 identical over 8 bases. The CDR3 contains 14 residues. The J segment lost 1 base and the V segment lost 6 bases, leaving 4 bases of the junction unmatched. CDR1 and CDR2 from the germline V gene are ENHRY and SYGVKD. The chain's CDR3 is CAIRAGTGNTEAFF. The CDR3 DNA reads as TGTGCCATCAGAGCCGGGACAGGGAACACTGAAGCTTTCTTT.

The chain uses TRBV2 and TRBJ2-3, with D possibly being TRBD1 (6 bases). Trimming took off 8 bases at V and 2 bases at J, with 14 bases between the two ends. CDR1 and CDR2 from the germline V gene are SNHLY and FYNNEI. The CDR3 spans 14 residues. CDR3 DNA: TGTGCCAGCCGAACTGGACAGATCACAGATACGCAGTATTTT. This sequence encodes CASRTGQITDTQYF.

J is TRBJ2-1 and V is TRBV20-1, with 7 bases aligning to TRBD2. The CDR3 consists of 15 residues. The V segment lost 6 bases and the J segment 1 base; nucleotides outside the gene matches: 9. Germline loops: CDR1 DFQATT, CDR2 SNEGSKA (reference sequence). CDR3 in amino acids: CSAREAGSSYNEQFF. For the CDR3, the DNA is TGCAGTGCCAGGGAAGCGGGGTCGTCCTACAATGAGCAGTTCTTC.

In this sample, this clonotype turned up once. The chain couples TRBV19 to TRBJ1-2; D call uncertain. Per germline, CDR1 LNHDA and CDR2 SQIVND (reference sequence). V was clipped by 4 bases and J by 9 bases, with 15 bases between them. The CDR3 has 13 residues. As DNA, the CDR3 is TGTGCCAGTAGTACGGACCGGACTATCAGCTACACCTTC. It codes for CASSTDRTISYTF.

V gene TRBV28 combines with J gene TRBJ2-5, with TRBD1 matching 8 bases. The trim removed 7 bases at V and 4 bases at J, leaving 11 bases unmatched. The germline V gene has CDR1 MDHEN and CDR2 SYDVKM. The CDR3 sequence is 15 residues long. In DNA form, the CDR3 reads TGTGCCAGCAACGAGATGAGGACAGGGCGAGAGACCCAGTACTTC. Protein: CASNEMRTGRETQYF.

There are a few counts of this clonotype. The chain is built from TRBV20-1 and TRBJ2-7; tentative D call: TRBD2 (5 bases). This CDR3 has 14 residues. CDR1 and CDR2 from the germline V gene are DFQATT and SNEGSKA (reference sequence). Trimming pared 6 bases from V and 2 bases from J, leaving 17 bases between. CDR3 sequence reads: CSAQTRGGAYEQYF. Written as DNA, the CDR3 is TGCAGTGCCCAGACCCGGGGTGGAGCCTACGAGCAGTACTTC.

This chain connects TRBV7-9 to TRBJ2-5; D may be TRBD2 (5 bases). Germline V CDR1 and CDR2: SEHNR, FQNEAQ (reference sequence). The CDR3 has 15 residues. With 2 bases removed from V and 5 bases from J, the gap between germline ends came to 15 bases. CDR3 protein: CASSLPEKGAETQYF. CDR3 nucleotide sequence: TGTGCCAGCAGCTTACCGGAGAAGGGAGCGGAGACCCAGTACTTC.

The chain uses TRBV6-5 and TRBJ2-1; D uncertain. Germline V gene sequence: CDR1 MNHEY, CDR2 SVGAGI. Trimming left V 0 bases short and J 6 bases short, with 6 bases between. The CDR3 is made up of 13 amino acids. The CDR3 DNA follows: TGTGCCAGCAGTTACTCCTCTCCCAATGAGCAGTTCTTC. This encodes CASSYSSPNEQFF.

This clonotype was found a few times. The V and J genes are TRBV25-1 and TRBJ1-2; no firm D call. V lost 0 bases, J lost 4 bases, and 3 bases lay in between. Germline V gene data show CDR1 as MGHDK and CDR2 as SYGVNS. The CDR3 extends over 12 amino acids. The CDR3: CASSEYSYGYTF. The CDR3 DNA sequence: TGTGCCAGCAGTGAATATTCCTATGGCTACACCTTC.

The chain carries TRBV20-1 and TRBJ2-1; D not resolved. V lost 6 bases and J 8 bases, leaving 11 bases between the germline ends. Germline CDR1 and CDR2: DFQATT and SNEGSKA (reference sequence). This CDR3 comprises 11 residues. The CDR3, as DNA: TGCAGTGCCTCGGTACGAGATGAGCAGTTCTTC. Protein sequence: CSASVRDEQFF.

The V call is TRBV7-9, the J call TRBJ1-3; TRBD1 matches at 12 bases. The CDR3 totals 18 residues. Trimming took 4 bases from V and 2 from J; bases not matched to a gene: 9. CDR1 and CDR2 (germline): SEHNR, FQNEAQ (reference sequence). CDR3 bases: TGTGCCAGCAGCTCCCGCTGGGACAGGGGGCGAACTGGAAACACCATATATTTT. It codes for CASSSRWDRGRTGNTIYF.

This clonotype was counted only a few times. This CDR3 reads CAISGGQGDSYEQYF. The CDR3 coding sequence is TGTGCCATCAGTGGGGGACAGGGGGATTCCTACGAGCAGTACTTC. The rearrangement joins TRBV10-3 to TRBJ2-7; 11 bases are a match to TRBD1. Germline CDR1 ENHRY, CDR2 SYGVKD. The V segment lost 4 bases and the J segment 1 base; nucleotides outside the gene matches: 3. This CDR3 is built from 15 residues.

This clonotype turned up a few times. This chain joins TRBV6-1 and TRBJ2-7; 7 bases align to TRBD1. Germline values: CDR1 MNHNS, CDR2 SASEGT. The CDR3 sequence is 13 residues long. After removal of 7 bases from V and 0 bases from J, the junction contained 3 bases not matched to a gene. CDR3 nucleotide sequence: TGTGCCAGCACACAGGGGATCTCCTACGAGCAGTACTTC. Protein sequence: CASTQGISYEQYF.

About this clonotype: The junction does not match germline at one end; this may be a read error. The V gene is TRBV27, the J gene TRBJ1-1, with 8 bases matching TRBD1. The CDR3 is 15 amino acids. The germline V gene has CDR1 MNHEY and CDR2 SMNVEV (reference sequence). The CDR3 bases are TGTGCCAGCAGTCCTCGACAGGGGAGGAACGCTGAAGCTTTCTTT. It specifies CASSPRQGRNAEAFF.

The CDR3: CASMSGQGGYGYTF. The DNA of the CDR3 is TGTGCCAGCATGTCTGGACAGGGGGGATATGGCTACACCTTC. This chain connects TRBV5-5 to TRBJ1-2, with TRBD1 identical over 10 bases. The germline V gene encodes CDR1 SGHKS and CDR2 YYEKEE (reference sequence). The CDR3 has 14 amino acids. J lost 5 bases, V lost 6 bases, and 7 bases had no gene match.

V and J are TRBV5-6 and TRBJ2-3, with no clear D. Per germline, CDR1 SGHDT and CDR2 YYEEEE. This CDR3 region has 14 residues. Trimming stripped 4 bases from V and 8 bases from J, with 17 bases between. CDR3 bases: TGTGCCAGCAGCCCGGAGAAGGCTTGGGGTACGCAGTATTTT. Its protein is CASSPEKAWGTQYF. The whole variable domain, filled in from reference TRBV5-6 and TRBJ2-3, reads DAGVTQSPTHLIKTRGQQVTLRCSPKSGHDTVSWYQQALGQGPQFIFQYYEEEERQRGNFPDRFSGHQFPNYSSELNVNALLLGDSALYLCASSPEKAWGTQYFGPGTRLTVL.

The rearrangement links TRBV27 to TRBJ2-7, with 12 bases fitting TRBD2. Germline-derived CDR1 and CDR2 are MNHEY and SMNVEV (reference sequence). Trimming at V came to 10 bases and at J to 1 base, leaving 2 bases not matched to a gene. This CDR3 spans 13 amino acids. CDR3 sequence reads: CATGLAGSYEQYF. The DNA for the CDR3 is TGTGCCACTGGACTAGCGGGATCCTACGAGCAGTACTTC.

The chain has TRBV7-9 and TRBJ2-3; tentative D call: TRBD2 (6 bases). Germline V CDR1 and CDR2: SEHNR, FQNEAQ (reference sequence). V was pared by 10 bases and J by 5 bases, with 13 bases between. The CDR3 length is 12 residues. CDR3 sequence (DNA): TGTGCCACCGAAACCGGGGGAGATACGCAGTATTTT. Its translation: CATETGGDTQYF.

This clonotype was seen more than once but under ten times. The gene calls are TRBV13 and TRBJ2-3, with TRBD2 identical over 9 bases. Germline values: CDR1 PRHDT, CDR2 FYEKMQ (reference sequence). Germline trimming cut 7 bases from V and 8 bases from J; bases unmatched to any gene: 19. The CDR3 is 17 amino acids. The CDR3 reads CASTLGFASGEPGTQYF. The CDR3 nucleotides are TGTGCCAGCACCCTAGGATTTGCTAGCGGGGAGCCGGGTACGCAGTATTTT.

This clonotype was seen a few times. V usage is TRBV29-1 and J usage is TRBJ2-5; D could derive from TRBD1 or TRBD2 (5 bases each). This CDR3 has 12 amino acids. Germline loops: CDR1 SQVTM, CDR2 ANQGSEA. With 0 bases removed from V and 11 bases from J, the gap between germline ends came to 13 bases. The CDR3 DNA reads as TGCAGCGTTGAAGATCTGGGGGTAGAGCAGTACTTC. It translates to CSVEDLGVEQYF.

The chain employs TRBV5-1 and TRBJ2-5; D not resolved. The CDR3 is 16 amino acids. Between the trimmed V and J ends, which lost 1 base and 3 bases, there was a span of 16 bases. Germline CDR1 reads SGHRS; CDR2 reads YFSETQ. The DNA of the CDR3 is TGCGCCAGCAGCTTGTTGCCGGCCGGCTTGAAAGAGACCCAGTACTTC. This sequence encodes CASSLLPAGLKETQYF.